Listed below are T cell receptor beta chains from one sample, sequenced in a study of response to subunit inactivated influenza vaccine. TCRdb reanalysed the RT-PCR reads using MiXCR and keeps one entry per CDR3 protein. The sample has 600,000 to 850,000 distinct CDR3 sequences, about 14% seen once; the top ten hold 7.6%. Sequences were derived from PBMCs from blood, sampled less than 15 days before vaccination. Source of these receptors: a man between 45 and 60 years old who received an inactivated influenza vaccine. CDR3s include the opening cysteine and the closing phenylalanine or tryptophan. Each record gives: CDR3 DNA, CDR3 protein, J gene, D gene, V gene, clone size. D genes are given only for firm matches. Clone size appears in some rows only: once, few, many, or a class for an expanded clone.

CDR3nt: TGTGCCAGCAGCTTCCGGGGGCCAGGCTCAGCCCAGCATTTT
CDR3aa: CASSFRGPGSAQHF
j_gene: TRBJ1-5
d_gene: -
v_gene: TRBV7-2
abundance: many

CDR3nt: TGCGCCAGCAGCCAAGCACTCCCAGAGGAGCAGTTCTTC
CDR3aa: CASSQALPEEQFF
j_gene: TRBJ2-1
d_gene: -
v_gene: TRBV4-1
abundance: few

CDR3nt: TGTGCCAGCAGTAACGGGACAGGGGGCAGCTACGAGCAGTACTTC
CDR3aa: CASSNGTGGSYEQYF
j_gene: TRBJ2-7
d_gene: -
v_gene: TRBV21-1
abundance: few

CDR3nt: TGCGCCAGCAGCCAAGGCAGCATATCACCCCTCCACTTT
CDR3aa: CASSQGSISPLHF
j_gene: TRBJ1-6
d_gene: -
v_gene: TRBV4-3
abundance: few

CDR3nt: TGCGCCAGCAGCCAAGATTTTTCTAGCTCCTATAATTCACCCCTCCACTTT
CDR3aa: CASSQDFSSSYNSPLHF
j_gene: TRBJ1-6
d_gene: -
v_gene: TRBV4-3
abundance: -

CDR3nt: TGTGCCAGCAGCTCGCCTTCAGGGACTGAAGCTTTCTTT
CDR3aa: CASSSPSGTEAFF
j_gene: TRBJ1-1
d_gene: -
v_gene: TRBV7-9
abundance: few

CDR3nt: TGTGCCAGCACCTTGGGACAGGGTACGAAGCCCCAGCATTTT
CDR3aa: CASTLGQGTKPQHF
j_gene: TRBJ1-5
d_gene: TRBD1
v_gene: TRBV12-3/TRBV12-4
abundance: few

CDR3nt: TGTGCCACCTCAACAGGGCAGCTGGTAGGGACTGAAGCTTTCTTT
CDR3aa: CATSTGQLVGTEAFF
j_gene: TRBJ1-1
d_gene: -
v_gene: TRBV10-3
abundance: -

CDR3nt: TGTGCCAGCAGCGGAGCGGGAACGACGCAGTACTTC
CDR3aa: CASSGAGTTQYF
j_gene: TRBJ2-7
d_gene: TRBD2
v_gene: TRBV3-1
abundance: few

CDR3nt: TGTGCCAGCAGTCAGGGGTTGGGCAATCAGCCCCAGCATTTT
CDR3aa: CASSQGLGNQPQHF
j_gene: TRBJ1-5
d_gene: -
v_gene: TRBV12-3/TRBV12-4
abundance: few

CDR3nt: TGTGCCAGCAGCTTAGTGTTGGGCGGAAAAGGGAATCAGCCCCAGCATTTT
CDR3aa: CASSLVLGGKGNQPQHF
j_gene: TRBJ1-5
d_gene: -
v_gene: TRBV7-6
abundance: -

CDR3nt: TGTGCCAGCAGTTTGGACAGCTTCTCCTACGAGCAGTACTTC
CDR3aa: CASSLDSFSYEQYF
j_gene: TRBJ2-7
d_gene: -
v_gene: TRBV12-3/TRBV12-4
abundance: -

CDR3nt: TGTGCCAGCTCGCAAGGACTAGCGGGAATGGTCGAGCAGTACTTC
CDR3aa: CASSQGLAGMVEQYF
j_gene: TRBJ2-7
d_gene: TRBD2
v_gene: TRBV18
abundance: few

CDR3nt: TGCAGTGCTAGAGGTACAGGGCTGGAGACCCAGTACTTC
CDR3aa: CSARGTGLETQYF
j_gene: TRBJ2-5
d_gene: -
v_gene: TRBV20-1
abundance: -

CDR3nt: TGCAGTGGCCACCCAATGAGACTAGCCTCATCCTACGAGCAGTACTTC
CDR3aa: CSGHPMRLASSYEQYF
j_gene: TRBJ2-7
d_gene: TRBD2
v_gene: TRBV20-1
abundance: -

CDR3nt: TGTGCCAGGAGCACCGGGCTCCCCGGGGAGCTGTTTTTT
CDR3aa: CARSTGLPGELFF
j_gene: TRBJ2-2
d_gene: -
v_gene: TRBV28
abundance: -

CDR3nt: TGTGCCAGCAGTCCCAGGGACAACTACTGGAACCAAGAGACCCAGTACTTC
CDR3aa: CASSPRDNYWNQETQYF
j_gene: TRBJ2-5
d_gene: -
v_gene: TRBV28
abundance: -

CDR3nt: TGTGCCATTCGACAGGGACGCGACTATGGCTACACCTTC
CDR3aa: CAIRQGRDYGYTF
j_gene: TRBJ1-2
d_gene: TRBD1
v_gene: TRBV2
abundance: -

CDR3nt: TGTGCCAGCAGCCCAAATCGAGACGAGCAGTACTTC
CDR3aa: CASSPNRDEQYF
j_gene: TRBJ2-7
d_gene: -
v_gene: TRBV18
abundance: many

CDR3nt: TGTGCCAGCAGTTACTCAAGATCTGGTGAGCAGTACTTC
CDR3aa: CASSYSRSGEQYF
j_gene: TRBJ2-7
d_gene: -
v_gene: TRBV6-5
abundance: few

CDR3nt: TGCAGTGCTAGAGATCCTGGGAGGGGCTCCTACGAGCAGTACTTC
CDR3aa: CSARDPGRGSYEQYF
j_gene: TRBJ2-7
d_gene: TRBD2
v_gene: TRBV20-1
abundance: few

CDR3nt: TGTGCCAGCAGCTTAGGCGACTCGGGAGGGGGTCAGCCCCAGCATTTT
CDR3aa: CASSLGDSGGGQPQHF
j_gene: TRBJ1-5
d_gene: -
v_gene: TRBV11-2
abundance: few

CDR3nt: TGCAGCGTTGGGGAGGGCAGCCACTATGGCTACACCTTC
CDR3aa: CSVGEGSHYGYTF
j_gene: TRBJ1-2
d_gene: -
v_gene: TRBV29-1
abundance: -

CDR3nt: TGTGCCAGCAGTGAACTCCTCAGGGGGGGGAGTAATGAGCAGTTCTTC
CDR3aa: CASSELLRGGSNEQFF
j_gene: TRBJ2-1
d_gene: -
v_gene: TRBV25-1
abundance: -

CDR3nt: TGTGCCAGCAGCCACGGGACTAGCGGTAACACCGGGGAGCTGTTTTTT
CDR3aa: CASSHGTSGNTGELFF
j_gene: TRBJ2-2
d_gene: TRBD2
v_gene: TRBV9
abundance: -

CDR3nt: TGTGCCAGCAGCTGGGGACTAGCGGGAGCTGGAGATACGCAGTATTTT
CDR3aa: CASSWGLAGAGDTQYF
j_gene: TRBJ2-3
d_gene: TRBD2
v_gene: TRBV7-9
abundance: -

CDR3nt: TGCAGTGCCCCCAAACTAGCGGGAGAATACGAGCAGTACTTC
CDR3aa: CSAPKLAGEYEQYF
j_gene: TRBJ2-7
d_gene: TRBD2
v_gene: TRBV20-1
abundance: -

CDR3nt: TGTGCCAGCAGTGCACGGCGGGGGGGCCTTCTTGAGCAGTTCTTC
CDR3aa: CASSARRGGLLEQFF
j_gene: TRBJ2-1
d_gene: TRBD2
v_gene: TRBV2
abundance: -

CDR3nt: TGTGCCAGCAGCGTCACTTTAGAGGGGGGCCACTACGAGCAGTACTTC
CDR3aa: CASSVTLEGGHYEQYF
j_gene: TRBJ2-7
d_gene: -
v_gene: TRBV9
abundance: few

CDR3nt: TGCAGTGCCCTAAGCGGAAGCACAGATACGCAGTATTTT
CDR3aa: CSALSGSTDTQYF
j_gene: TRBJ2-3
d_gene: -
v_gene: TRBV20-1
abundance: few

CDR3nt: TGTGCCAGTAGTATCGGTGGAGGGTCAGCCTACGAGCAGTACTTC
CDR3aa: CASSIGGGSAYEQYF
j_gene: TRBJ2-7
d_gene: -
v_gene: TRBV19
abundance: few

CDR3nt: TGTGCCAGCAGCCAAGAGCGGATCACCGGGGAGCTGTTTTTT
CDR3aa: CASSQERITGELFF
j_gene: TRBJ2-2
d_gene: -
v_gene: TRBV4-2
abundance: few

CDR3nt: TGTGCCAGCAGGGGTAGCGGGATCTCCTACGAGCAGTACTTC
CDR3aa: CASRGSGISYEQYF
j_gene: TRBJ2-7
d_gene: TRBD2
v_gene: TRBV6-1
abundance: many

CDR3nt: TGTGCCAGCGCTCGGGACGGGAGCACAGATACGCAGTATTTT
CDR3aa: CASARDGSTDTQYF
j_gene: TRBJ2-3
d_gene: -
v_gene: TRBV9
abundance: few